This entry lists 19 T cell receptor beta chains sequenced from one sample in a study of blood T cell repertoires in COVID-19. Clones were read by immunoSEQ multiplex PCR, and TCRdb kept only the in-frame ones, dropping some. Found here are fewer than 200,000 clones, around 87% of them singletons; the top ten hold 2.5% to 3%. The material sequenced was peripheral blood. These receptors were taken from a woman of 80 years or more with COVID-19, enrolled during active disease.

A remark on this clone: One end of the junction does not line up with germline, which may come from a read error. The rearrangement links TRBV7-7 to TRBJ2-3, with 12 nucleotides matching TRBD1. Per the germline V gene, CDR1 is SSHAT and CDR2 is FNYEAQ (reference sequence). The CDR3 extends over 15 amino acids. The CDR3 reads CASSSGQGATDTQYF. Written as DNA, the CDR3 is TGTGCTAGCAGCTCGGGACAGGGGGCAACAGATACGCAGTATTTT.

CDR3 sequence (DNA): TGTGCCAGTAGTCTTCCTGGGGACAGGGGGGCCATCCAGCATTTT. This translates into CASSLPGDRGAIQHF. The V call is TRBV19, the J call TRBJ1-5; the match to TRBD1 covers 11 bases. Germline CDR1 LNHDA, CDR2 SQIVND (reference sequence). V was pared by 5 bases and J by 12 bases, with 12 bases of the junction left unmatched. The CDR3 length is 15 residues.

The rearrangement joins TRBV28 to TRBJ1-5; no definite D call. Between the trimmed V and J ends, which lost 5 bases and 5 bases, there was a span of 10 bases. Germline V gene lookup returns CDR1 MDHEN and CDR2 SYDVKM. This CDR3 has 13 residues. CDR3 bases: TGTGCCAGCAGTCCTCTAGCGGATCAGCCCCAGCATTTT. Its translation: CASSPLADQPQHF.

The rearrangement uses TRBV6-2 or TRBV6-3 and TRBJ1-2; D is possibly TRBD1 (5 bases). CDR1 and CDR2 (germline): MNHEY, SVGEGT. The V and J ends lost 4 bases and 4 bases respectively, with 10 bases between them. The CDR3 has 13 residues. The CDR3 DNA is TGTGCCAGCAGTTCAAATCAGGGCTATGGCTACACCTTC. Protein product: CASSSNQGYGYTF.

This chain links TRBV7-9 with TRBJ1-1, with D tentatively TRBD1 (6 bases). Between the trimmed V and J ends, which lost 6 bases and 4 bases, there was a span of 12 bases. The CDR3 extends over 13 amino acids. Germline CDR1 and CDR2: SEHNR and FQNEAQ (reference sequence). CDR3 sequence reads: CASSLDRSTEAFF. The CDR3 DNA sequence: TGTGCCAGCAGTCTCGACAGGAGCACTGAAGCTTTCTTT.

This chain joins TRBV12-3 or TRBV12-4 and TRBJ1-1; tentative D call: TRBD1 (6 bases). V was trimmed by 6 bases and J by 4 bases, leaving 12 bases between them. The CDR3 contains 13 residues. The DNA of the CDR3 is TGTGCCAGCAGCCGGACAGCTGGCACTGAAGCTTTCTTT. It translates to CASSRTAGTEAFF.

The chain is built from TRBV4-1 and TRBJ1-3; the D gene is possibly TRBD1 (5 bases). The CDR3 is made up of 14 amino acids. Per germline, CDR1 MGHRA and CDR2 YSYEKL. Deletions cut 5 bases from V and 2 bases from J, with 10 bases between. In nucleotides, the CDR3 is TGCGCCAGCAGCTCAGAAGGGGCTGGAAACACCATATATTTT. This translates into CASSSEGAGNTIYF.

The DNA of the CDR3 is TGTGCCAGCAGCAATGGGGGACAGTCGAATAACTATGGCTACACCTTC. It is translated as CASSNGGQSNNYGYTF. The chain has TRBV21-1 and TRBJ1-2; TRBD1, the table's D call, was not compared with the DNA. TRBV21-1 is reported as a pseudogene. The CDR3 has 16 amino acids.

The chain employs TRBV12-3 or TRBV12-4 and TRBJ2-7; weak D call: TRBD2 (6 bases). The CDR3 is 13 amino acids. Trimming shortened V by 6 bases and J by 6 bases, and 15 bases separated the two germline ends. CDR3 coding DNA: TGTGCCAGCAGCCCCATGGGGGGTTCCGAGCAGTACTTC. Translated, it gives CASSPMGGSEQYF.

The sample holds a few counts of this clone. The same CDR3 can be traced to other DNA sequences in this sample. The chain uses TRBV6-4 and TRBJ2-3; 9 bases match TRBD2. Germline V lookup: CDR1 MRHNA, CDR2 SNTAGT. This CDR3 comprises 15 residues. The ends lost 5 bases at V and 0 bases at J; junction bases unmatched: 3. In nucleotides, the CDR3 is TGTGCCAGCAGTAGAACTAGCGGGAGCACAGATACGCAGTATTTT. Translating it yields CASSRTSGSTDTQYF.

The rearrangement links TRBV2 to TRBJ1-4; no definite D call. V lost 3 bases, J lost 1 base, and 6 bases lay in between. Germline V gene data show CDR1 as SNHLY and CDR2 as FYNNEI. The CDR3 extends over 14 amino acids. The CDR3 coding sequence is TGTGCCAGCAGTGATGGGCTAACTAATGAAAAACTGTTTTTT. Its protein is CASSDGLTNEKLFF.

The V and J genes are TRBV19 and TRBJ1-2; weak D call: TRBD1 (6 bases). Germline CDR1 and CDR2: LNHDA and SQIVND (reference sequence). Trimming took off 5 bases at V and 1 base at J, with 17 bases between the two ends. The CDR3 is made up of 16 amino acids. This CDR3 reads CASSSSRDNLNYGYTF. The CDR3 nucleotides are TGTGCCAGTAGTTCATCCCGGGACAACCTTAACTATGGCTACACCTTC.

The chain couples TRBV19 to TRBJ1-6; 7 bases line up with TRBD1. Unmatched junction bases numbered 12, after V lost 7 bases and J lost 9 bases. CDR1 is LNHDA and CDR2 is SQIVND in the germline V gene (reference sequence). The CDR3 totals 15 residues. CDR3 loop: CASTAPGGSSSPLHF. CDR3 nucleotides: TGTGCCAGTACCGCACCAGGGGGATCTTCTTCACCCCTCCACTTT.

This clone was found once. V usage is TRBV9 and J usage is TRBJ1-1, with 7 bases matching TRBD1. Looked up from germline, CDR1 is SGDLS and CDR2 is YYNGEE. With V trimmed by 3 bases and J by 1 base, 3 bases remained unmatched. The CDR3 is 14 amino acids. The CDR3 nucleotides read TGTGCCAGCAGCGAACGGGACAGGAACACTGAAGCTTTCTTT. It specifies CASSERDRNTEAFF.

The chain recombines TRBV18 with TRBJ1-4; no reliable D call. CDR1 is KGHSH and CDR2 is LQKENI in the germline V gene. The CDR3 has 13 amino acids. The ends were cut back, 6 bases at V and 8 bases at J, with 13 bases in the middle. CDR3 sequence reads: CASSTTQREKLFF. The CDR3 nucleotides are TGTGCCAGCTCGACAACTCAAAGAGAAAAACTGTTTTTT.

This chain uses TRBV5-1 with TRBJ2-7, with D possibly TRBD2 on 6 matching bases. This CDR3 has 17 residues. Trimming cost V 4 bases and J 0 bases, with 20 bases left between them. Germline CDR1 and CDR2: SGHRS and YFSETQ. CDR3 in amino acids: CASSPGPRLGLSYEQYF. The CDR3 nucleotides are TGCGCCAGCAGCCCCGGGCCTAGACTAGGCCTCTCCTACGAGCAGTACTTC.

This clone has just one count. The J gene is TRBJ1-4, the V gene TRBV19, with 9 bases that match TRBD1. The J segment lost 7 bases and the V segment lost 10 bases, leaving 10 bases of the junction unmatched. This CDR3 has 14 amino acids. Germline V gives CDR1 LNHDA, CDR2 SQIVND (reference sequence). The CDR3 is CATAGDRVTEKLFF. Here the CDR3 DNA reads TGTGCCACCGCGGGGGACAGGGTGACTGAAAAACTGTTTTTT.

The chain carries TRBV27 and TRBJ2-1, with 11 positions matching TRBD2. Germline CDR1 and CDR2: MNHEY and SMNVEV (reference sequence). The V gene end was trimmed by 2 bases and the J gene end by 6 bases; junction bases not matched to a gene: 6. There are 16 residues in the CDR3. This CDR3 reads CASSLLAGGRANEQFF. In nucleotides, the CDR3 is TGTGCCAGCAGTTTACTAGCGGGAGGTAGGGCCAATGAGCAGTTCTTC.

V usage is TRBV21-1 and J usage is TRBJ2-5; the table's D call, TRBD2, has no DNA check behind it. TRBV21-1 is recorded as a pseudogene. The CDR3 has 16 residues. This chain's CDR3 is CASSTRDLAHQETQYF. The CDR3 DNA reads TGTGCCAGCAGCACGCGGGACTTGGCCCACCAAGAGACCCAGTACTTC.